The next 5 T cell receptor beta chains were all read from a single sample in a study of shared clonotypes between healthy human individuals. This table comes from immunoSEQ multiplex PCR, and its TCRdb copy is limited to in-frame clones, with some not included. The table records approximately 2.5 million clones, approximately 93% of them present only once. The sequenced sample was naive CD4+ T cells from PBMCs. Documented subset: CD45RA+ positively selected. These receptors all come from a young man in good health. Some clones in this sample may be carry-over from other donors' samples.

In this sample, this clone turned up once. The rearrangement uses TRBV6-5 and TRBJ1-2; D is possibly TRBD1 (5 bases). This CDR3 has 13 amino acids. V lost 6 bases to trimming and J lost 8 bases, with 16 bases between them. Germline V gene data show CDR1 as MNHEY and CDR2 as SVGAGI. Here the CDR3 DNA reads TGTGCCAGCAGCCCCTATGCTCAGGGCGGCTACACCTTC. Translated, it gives CASSPYAQGGYTF.

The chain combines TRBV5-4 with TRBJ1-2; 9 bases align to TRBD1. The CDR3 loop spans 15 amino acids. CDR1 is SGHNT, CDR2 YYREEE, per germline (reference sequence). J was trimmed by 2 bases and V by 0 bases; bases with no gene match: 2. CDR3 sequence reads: CASSLAGQGNYGYTF. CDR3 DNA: TGTGCCAGCAGCTTGGCGGGACAGGGCAACTATGGCTACACCTTC.

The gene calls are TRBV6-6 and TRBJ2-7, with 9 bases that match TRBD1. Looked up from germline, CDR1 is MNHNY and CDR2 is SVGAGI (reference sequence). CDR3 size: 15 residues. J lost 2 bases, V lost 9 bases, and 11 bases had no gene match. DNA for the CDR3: TGTGCCAGTAAAGATCCGGGACAGGGAACCTACGAGCAGTACTTC. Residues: CASKDPGQGTYEQYF.

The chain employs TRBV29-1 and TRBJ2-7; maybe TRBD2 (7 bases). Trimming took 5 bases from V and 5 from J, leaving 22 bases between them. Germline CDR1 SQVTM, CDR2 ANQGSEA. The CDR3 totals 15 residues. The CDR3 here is CSVRPGQLRGDEQYF. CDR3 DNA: TGCAGCGTTCGCCCCGGACAGCTCCGGGGGGACGAGCAGTACTTC.

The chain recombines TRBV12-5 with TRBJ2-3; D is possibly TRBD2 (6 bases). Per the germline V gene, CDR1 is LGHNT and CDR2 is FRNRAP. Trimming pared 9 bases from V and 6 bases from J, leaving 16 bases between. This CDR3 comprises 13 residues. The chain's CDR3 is CARAPGVPDTQYF. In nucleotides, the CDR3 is TGTGCTAGGGCGCCGGGAGTTCCGGATACGCAGTATTTT. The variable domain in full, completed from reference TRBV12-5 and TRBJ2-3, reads DARVTQTPRHKVTEMGQEVTMRCQPILGHNTVFWYRQTMMQGLELLAYFRNRAPLDDSGMPKDRFSAEMPDATLATLKIQPSEPRDSAVYFCARAPGVPDTQYFGPGTRLTVL.